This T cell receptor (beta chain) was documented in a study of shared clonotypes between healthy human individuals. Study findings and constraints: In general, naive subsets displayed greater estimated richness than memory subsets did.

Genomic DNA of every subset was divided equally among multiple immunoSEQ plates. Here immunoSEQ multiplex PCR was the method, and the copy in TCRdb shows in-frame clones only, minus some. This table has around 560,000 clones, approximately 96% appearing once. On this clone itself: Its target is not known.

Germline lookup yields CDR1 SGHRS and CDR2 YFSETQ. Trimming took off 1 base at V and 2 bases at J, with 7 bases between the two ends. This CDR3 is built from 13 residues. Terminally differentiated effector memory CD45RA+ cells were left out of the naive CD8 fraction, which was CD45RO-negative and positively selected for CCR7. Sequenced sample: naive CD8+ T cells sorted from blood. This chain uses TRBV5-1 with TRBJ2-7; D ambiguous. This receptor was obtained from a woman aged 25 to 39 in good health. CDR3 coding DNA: TGCGCCAGCAGCTTGTCTTCCCCCTACGAGCAGTACTTC. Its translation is CASSLSSPYEQYF.